This T cell receptor beta chain is drawn from a study of blood T cell repertoires in COVID-19. The wider study: From T cells, B-cell-depleted T cells, or PBMCs came the material, which was cDNA or gDNA.

As originally analysed: Cell counts per sample came from amplifying reference gene primers. Assay used: immunoSEQ multiplex PCR; TCRdb lists only in-frame clones, some missing. That table supplies the V and J calls and clone size; D and trimming were determined from the DNA. In the table there are 250,000 to 350,000 clones, around 91% of which are singletons. V lost 4 bases, J lost 4 bases, and 14 bases lay in between. CDR3 length equals 14 residues. The V gene's germline CDR1 is SGDLS and CDR2 YYNGEE. Sequenced: peripheral blood. The V gene is TRBV9, the J gene TRBJ2-5; a weak D match, TRBD1 (5 bases). The clonotype comes from a woman aged 60-70 years with acute or convalescent COVID-19. The CDR3 spells CASSQNAGSETQYF. CDR3 bases: TGTGCCAGCAGCCAAAACGCAGGGTCAGAGACCCAGTACTTC.